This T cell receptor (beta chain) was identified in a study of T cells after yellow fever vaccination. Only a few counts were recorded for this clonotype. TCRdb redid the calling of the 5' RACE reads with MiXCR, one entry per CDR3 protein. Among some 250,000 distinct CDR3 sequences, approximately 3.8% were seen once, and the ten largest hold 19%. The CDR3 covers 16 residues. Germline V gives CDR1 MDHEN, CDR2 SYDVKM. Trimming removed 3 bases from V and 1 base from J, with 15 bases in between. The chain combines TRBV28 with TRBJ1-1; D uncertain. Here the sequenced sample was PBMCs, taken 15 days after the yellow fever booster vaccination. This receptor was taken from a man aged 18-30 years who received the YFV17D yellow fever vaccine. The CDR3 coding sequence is TGTGCCAGCAGTTTTCAGTACTCCAACCCGAACACTGAAGCTTTCTTT. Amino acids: CASSFQYSNPNTEAFF.